The 13 T cell receptor beta chains below come from one sample, sequenced in a study of T cell responses to AZD1222 COVID-19 vaccine. The protocol was immunoSEQ multiplex PCR, while the TCRdb copy is restricted to in-frame clones and leaves out a portion. The sample has 160,000 or so clones, around 90% seen once; the top ten hold about 2.5%. This specimen consisted of peripheral blood, obtained on day 0 of AZD1222 vaccination. The source is an adult in good health.

V is TRBV6-2 or TRBV6-3 and J is TRBJ2-7; either TRBD1 or TRBD2 may fit D (5 bases each). The CDR3 is made up of 14 amino acids. From germline, CDR1 is MNHEY and CDR2 SVGEGT. Trimming cost V 5 bases and J 7 bases, with 18 bases left between them. CDR3 sequence: CASSQGTHNREQYF. The CDR3 region has the DNA TGTGCCAGCAGTCAAGGGACCCACAACCGAGAGCAGTACTTC.

This chain's CDR3 is CASSVAGGTDTQYF. In nucleotides, the CDR3 is TGTGCCAGCAGTGTAGCGGGGGGCACAGATACGCAGTATTTT. This sequence joins TRBV3-1 (or the pseudogene TRBV3-2) and TRBJ2-3, with 9 bases lining up with TRBD2. CDR1 and CDR2 from the germline V gene are LGHDT and YNNKEL (reference sequence). The CDR3 runs 14 residues. V shed 6 bases, J shed 1 base, and the junction held 2 bases outside the gene matches.

The chain carries TRBV6-5 and TRBJ2-7; D not certain. Germline assignment: CDR1 MNHEY and CDR2 SVGAGI. CDR3 size: 15 residues. Trimming stripped 6 bases from V and 6 bases from J, with 21 bases between. The CDR3 sequence: CASSQEPLVFVEQYF. CDR3 in DNA: TGTGCCAGCAGCCAGGAGCCCCTGGTCTTCGTCGAGCAGTACTTC.

The chain couples TRBV25-1 to TRBJ2-5, with TRBD2 as a possible D gene (6 bases). The CDR3 spans 17 residues. Germline V lookup: CDR1 MGHDK, CDR2 SYGVNS. V gave up 3 bases and J gave up 4 bases, with 21 bases separating them. CDR3 nucleotide sequence: TGTGCCAGCAGTGAGGGATTCGGGGCCCGGGGGAGAGAGACCCAGTACTTC. It codes for CASSEGFGARGRETQYF.

The V gene is TRBV24-1, the J gene TRBJ2-3; D is unresolved. In germline, CDR1 is KGHDR, CDR2 SFDVKD. This CDR3 has 15 residues. V was cut by 4 bases and J by 1 base, with 11 bases left in between. The CDR3 nucleotides are TGTGCCACCAGTGAGGGTAGCTGGCGCACAGATACGCAGTATTTT. Its protein is CATSEGSWRTDTQYF.

The chain couples TRBV27 to TRBJ2-7; a weak D match, TRBD2 (6 bases). V was shortened by 3 bases and J by 3 bases, with 9 bases between the two germline ends. CDR1 and CDR2 (germline): MNHEY, SMNVEV (reference sequence). The CDR3 totals 13 residues. CDR3 sequence: CASSLEGHYEQYF. In nucleotides, the CDR3 is TGTGCCAGCAGTTTGGAGGGGCACTACGAGCAGTACTTC.

The V gene is TRBV6-5, the J gene TRBJ1-3; D is ambiguous. CDR1 and CDR2 (germline): MNHEY, SVGAGI. Trimming stripped 6 bases from V and 5 bases from J, with 14 bases between. The CDR3 consists of 14 residues. CDR3 coding DNA: TGTGCCAGCAGCCTTAGACATCTTAGAAACACCATATATTTT. As protein: CASSLRHLRNTIYF.

V is TRBV9 and J is TRBJ1-4; D unresolved. V was shortened by 0 bases and J by 10 bases, with 7 bases between the two germline ends. The CDR3 contains 12 residues. Germline values: CDR1 SGDLS, CDR2 YYNGEE. In DNA form, the CDR3 reads TGTGCCAGCAGCGTAGAGGGCGGAAAACTGTTTTTT. Translation gives CASSVEGGKLFF.

This clone was observed a few times. The chain carries TRBV5-4 and TRBJ2-7, with 7 bases matching TRBD2. V lost 2 bases to trimming and J lost 6 bases; unmatched junction nucleotides: 5. The CDR3 extends over 13 amino acids. Germline V gene data show CDR1 as SGHNT and CDR2 as YYREEE (reference sequence). For the CDR3, the DNA is TGTGCCAGCAGCTTTCAGACTAGCTCCGAGCAGTACTTC. Amino acids: CASSFQTSSEQYF.

The chain has TRBV4-1 and TRBJ1-6, with 7 bases that match TRBD1. This CDR3 has 16 amino acids. Germline V gene lookup returns CDR1 MGHRA and CDR2 YSYEKL. V shed 3 bases and J 5 bases; nucleotides not matched to a gene: 7. CDR3 nucleotide sequence: TGCGCCAGCAGCCACCCGGGACAGCCCAATAATTCACCCCTCCACTTT. Protein sequence: CASSHPGQPNNSPLHF.

The chain carries TRBV19 and TRBJ2-1, with D possibly matching TRBD1 (6 bases). Germline V gene lookup returns CDR1 LNHDA and CDR2 SQIVND (reference sequence). This CDR3 contains 15 residues. V was pared by 3 bases and J by 9 bases, with 18 bases between. The CDR3 is CASSMMHNQGGEQFF. The DNA of the CDR3 is TGTGCCAGTAGTATGATGCACAATCAAGGGGGTGAGCAGTTCTTC.

CDR3 sequence: CASSMGQGTNTEAFF. The DNA of the CDR3 is TGTGCCAGTAGTATGGGACAGGGTACGAACACTGAAGCTTTCTTT. This chain connects TRBV19 to TRBJ1-1, with 9 bases that match TRBD1. Germline-derived CDR1 and CDR2 are LNHDA and SQIVND (reference sequence). J gave up 1 base and V 3 bases, and 3 bases lay outside the gene matches. The CDR3 totals 15 residues.

The chain combines TRBV19 with TRBJ2-1, with TRBD1 identical over 9 bases. V was pared by 4 bases and J by 0 bases, with 4 bases of the junction left unmatched. Germline V gene data show CDR1 as LNHDA and CDR2 as SQIVND (reference sequence). The length of the CDR3 is 16 residues. CDR3 nucleotides: TGTGCCAGTAGTAGACAGGGGGACACCTCCTACAATGAGCAGTTCTTC. Protein: CASSRQGDTSYNEQFF.